The rows below give T cell receptor beta chains drawn from one sample of a study of CD8 T cells in ankylosing spondylitis. In TCRdb, the 5' RACE reads were re-called with MiXCR into one record per CDR3 protein. The repertoire has about 840,000 distinct CDR3 sequences, 12% of them found once; the top ten carry 0.51%. Sample: blood, either unsorted or a sorted T cell fraction (not recorded which). The receptors come from a male donor with ankylosing spondylitis. Both conserved end residues are part of each CDR3. Fields, in order: clone size, V gene, J gene, D gene, CDR3 DNA, CDR3 protein. D genes are given only for firm matches. Clone size is not always given. Where it is, it says once, few, many or a class for expanded clones.

>few|TRBV6-5|TRBJ2-3|TRBD1
TGTGCCAGCAGTTACTCGAAGGGGGCAAAAGATACGCAGTATTTT
CASSYSKGAKDTQYF
>NA|TRBV20-1|TRBJ1-2|TRBD1
TGCAGTGCCACCCGCGGACAGGCCCTCGGCTACACCTTC
CSATRGQALGYTF
>few|TRBV5-1|TRBJ2-7|TRBD2
TGCGCCAGCAGCTTGTCTAGGTCGGCTAGCGGGTTCTCCTACGAGCAGTACTTC
CASSLSRSASGFSYEQYF
>few|TRBV7-2|TRBJ2-7|NA
TGTGCCAGCAGCACCCGGACGAGAGGCGAGCAGTACTTC
CASSTRTRGEQYF
>few|TRBV7-9|TRBJ1-6|NA
TGTGCCAGCAGCTTGAGCCAGGGTGGTTCACCCCTCCACTTT
CASSLSQGGSPLHF
>NA|TRBV5-5|TRBJ2-2|TRBD2
TGTGCCAGCAGCTTCGTGACTAGCGACACCGGGGAGCTGTTTTTT
CASSFVTSDTGELFF
>few|TRBV11-1|TRBJ2-1|NA
TGTGCCAGCAGCTTACGGAACCGGGACCCCTACTACAATGAGCAGTTCTTC
CASSLRNRDPYYNEQFF
>many|TRBV20-1|TRBJ2-7|TRBD1
TGCAGTGCTAGAGATCCCGGACAGGGGGCCTACGAGCAGTACTTC
CSARDPGQGAYEQYF
>NA|TRBV4-3|TRBJ1-6|TRBD1
TGCGCCAGCAGCCAAGATCGGGCGACAGGGGGTTCACCCCTCCACTTT
CASSQDRATGGSPLHF
>many|TRBV20-1|TRBJ2-1|TRBD2
TGCAGTGCTAACCTAGCGGGAGGACACCTTGACAATGAGCAGTTCTTC
CSANLAGGHLDNEQFF
>NA|TRBV12-3/TRBV12-4|TRBJ2-1|NA
TGTGCCAGCAGCTCACCGGGAGCCAATGAGCAGTTCTTC
CASSSPGANEQFF
>NA|TRBV20-1|TRBJ2-1|NA
TGCAGTGCTAGGCCCCTGGGGGGAGGCGATGAGCAGTTCTTC
CSARPLGGGDEQFF
>NA|TRBV7-9|TRBJ2-7|TRBD2
TGTGCCAGCAGCGGGCCCCGCGGGGGGGCGATCTACGAGCAGTACTTC
CASSGPRGGAIYEQYF
>many|TRBV20-1|TRBJ2-1|TRBD2
TGCAGTGCTAGTTACCCGACTAGCGGGGCCAACAATGAGCAGTTCTTC
CSASYPTSGANNEQFF
>NA|TRBV20-1|TRBJ2-7|NA
TGCAGTGCTAGAGATGGAGGGAGCCCCTCCTACGAGCAGTACTTC
CSARDGGSPSYEQYF
>NA|TRBV25-1|TRBJ1-2|NA
TGTGCCAGCAGTGAACCAGAAATCGGTGGCTACACCTTC
CASSEPEIGGYTF
>many|TRBV7-2|TRBJ2-2|NA
TGTGCCAGCAGCTTAGTAGGCCCGGACACCGGGGAGCTGTTTTTT
CASSLVGPDTGELFF
>NA|TRBV7-2|TRBJ2-7|TRBD2
TGTGCCAGCAGCCATAGGACTAGCGGACTCCCTACGAAGCAGTACTTC
CASSHRTSGLPTKQYF
>NA|TRBV2|TRBJ2-2|TRBD1
TGTGCCAGCAGTTTCGACAGGGCTAACACCGGGGAGCTGTTTTTT
CASSFDRANTGELFF
>few|TRBV15|TRBJ1-4|NA
TGTGCCACCAGCAGAGGGGATGAAAAACTGTTTTTT
CATSRGDEKLFF
>NA|TRBV14|TRBJ2-7|TRBD2
TGTGCCAGCAGCCAATTAGGCGGGAGGAGCTCCTACGAGCAGTACTTC
CASSQLGGRSSYEQYF
>NA|TRBV24-1|TRBJ2-1|NA
TGTGCCACCAGTGATATGACACTTTACAATGAGCAGTTCTTC
CATSDMTLYNEQFF
>NA|TRBV30|TRBJ1-1|NA
TGTGCCTGGAGGGAGAACACTGAAGCTTTCTTT
CAWRENTEAFF
>few|TRBV24-1|TRBJ2-5|TRBD1
TGTGCCACCAGTGACCGGGACAGGCAAGAGACCCAGTACTTC
CATSDRDRQETQYF
>NA|TRBV5-5|TRBJ2-2|NA
TGTGCCAGCAGGAAGGAGGGCGGGGAGCTGTTTTTT
CASRKEGGELFF
>once|TRBV6-2/TRBV6-3|TRBJ2-7|TRBD1
TGTGCCAGCAGTATTCCCGGGACAGGGAGCTCCTACGAGCAGTACTTC
CASSIPGTGSSYEQYF
>many|TRBV29-1|TRBJ2-7|NA
TGCAGCGTTGAAGATGGTGGTTACGAGCAGTACTTC
CSVEDGGYEQYF
>NA|TRBV10-2|TRBJ2-7|TRBD2
TGCGCCAGCAAAAGACTAGCGGGAGTCTACGAGCAGTACTTC
CASKRLAGVYEQYF
>NA|TRBV6-4|TRBJ2-1|TRBD1
TGTGCCAGCAGTGACTCGACAGGGGTCTACAATGAGCAGTTCTTC
CASSDSTGVYNEQFF
>few|TRBV7-9|TRBJ1-5|NA
TGTGCCAGCAGCACGGGGGAAGCCCAGCATTTT
CASSTGEAQHF
>NA|TRBV28|TRBJ1-1|NA
TGTGCCAGCCAGGATGGATTGGGGGGCGCAGGCACTGAAGCTTTCTTT
CASQDGLGGAGTEAFF
>NA|TRBV20-1|TRBJ2-5|NA
TGCAGCCTCTTTGCGACCCGTGATTGGACCCAGTACTTC
CSLFATRDWTQYF
>NA|TRBV7-8|TRBJ2-3|TRBD2
TGTGCCAGCAGCCCCGGGAGGGGAGATACGCAGTATTTT
CASSPGRGDTQYF
>many|TRBV27|TRBJ2-7|TRBD1
TGTGCCAGCAGACTATTGGGACAGAACTCCTACGAGCAGTACTTC
CASRLLGQNSYEQYF
>NA|TRBV12-3/TRBV12-4|TRBJ1-2|TRBD1
TGTGCCAGCAGCCATTCTACCAGGGGGGTAAAAGGCTACACCTTC
CASSHSTRGVKGYTF
>NA|TRBV20-1|TRBJ1-5|NA
TGCAGTGGGGCGGGGACGGATCATCAGCCCCAGCATTTT
CSGAGTDHQPQHF
>NA|TRBV2|TRBJ1-1|NA
TGTGCCAGCAGTGAGAGGGTGACCTTGAACACTGAAGCTTTCTTT
CASSERVTLNTEAFF
>few|TRBV5-1|TRBJ2-2|NA
TGCGCCAGCACCCTCGACAACACCGGGGAGCTGTTTTTT
CASTLDNTGELFF
>few|TRBV5-4|TRBJ2-7|NA
TGTGCCAGCAGCTGGACAACAGGGTATCGGGGCGAGCAGTACTTC
CASSWTTGYRGEQYF
>many|TRBV29-1|TRBJ1-1|NA
TGCAGCGCCGCTGGACAGTCGAACACTGAAGCTTTCTTT
CSAAGQSNTEAFF
>NA|TRBV12-5|TRBJ1-2|TRBD1
TGTGCTAGTGGTGCTGGACAGGGAGAGTATGGCTACACCTTC
CASGAGQGEYGYTF
>NA|TRBV4-3|TRBJ1-2|NA
TGCGCCAGCAGCCTAGAACTGTCCGACTTTTATGGCTACACCTTC
CASSLELSDFYGYTF
>few|TRBV7-2|TRBJ2-7|NA
TGTGCCAGCAGCTTAGTCGCCGGACCCTACGAGCAGTACTTC
CASSLVAGPYEQYF
>NA|TRBV6-4|TRBJ1-5|TRBD1
TGTGCCAGCAGCCGCGGGACAGGGGTCAATCAGCCCCAGCATTTT
CASSRGTGVNQPQHF
>many|TRBV7-8|TRBJ1-1|TRBD1
TGTGCCAGCAGCCCAGACAGGGGGCGGAGAGCTTTCTTT
CASSPDRGRRAFF
>NA|TRBV11-2|TRBJ2-5|NA
TGTGCCAGCAGCGGTCGGGTTAATGGGGCTCAAGAGACCCAGTACTTC
CASSGRVNGAQETQYF
>few|TRBV5-1|TRBJ2-1|NA
TGCGCCAGCAGCTTGACCGGGGGGCACGACAATGAGCAGTTCTTC
CASSLTGGHDNEQFF
>NA|TRBV30|TRBJ2-2|NA
TGTGCCTGGAGCTGGGGGGATCGCACCGGGGAGCTGTTTTTT
CAWSWGDRTGELFF
>many|TRBV5-1|TRBJ2-5|TRBD2
TGCGCCAGCAGCTCCCACCTCGCTAGCGGGGGAGAGACCCAGTACTTC
CASSSHLASGGETQYF
>NA|TRBV18|TRBJ1-2|NA
TGTGCCAGCTCACCGACGGCTACTAGCTATGGCTACACCTTC
CASSPTATSYGYTF
>NA|TRBV12-3/TRBV12-4|TRBJ2-4|NA
TGTGCCAGCAGTTTAAGCCCAAACCTAGCCAAAAACATTCAGTACTTC
CASSLSPNLAKNIQYF